This T cell receptor (beta chain) is drawn from a study of T cell repertoires in cytomegalovirus infection. The CDR3 consists of 14 residues. Germline-derived CDR1 and CDR2 are SGHVS and FQNEAQ. With 5 bases removed from V and 3 bases from J, the gap between germline ends came to 11 bases. TCRdb recomputed calls from the reads with MiXCR, one row per CDR3 protein. The data hold around 340,000 distinct CDR3 sequences, with almost 30% observed a single time. A word on this clonotype: Its antigen is unidentified.

The chain has TRBV7-8 and TRBJ1-5; D uncertain. The receptor comes from a human donor in good health (CMV status not recorded). Some clones in this sample may be carry-over from other donors' samples. Sequences were derived from cultured PBMCs, sampled from culture after CMV antigen stimulation. The CDR3 sequence: CASSTTANNQPQHF. The CDR3 nucleotides are TGTGCCAGCAGCACCACAGCGAACAATCAGCCCCAGCATTTT.